Following are 15 T cell receptor beta chains from one sample sequenced in a study of shared clonotypes between healthy human individuals. TCRdb's copy holds only in-frame clones and misses some; the assay was immunoSEQ multiplex PCR. In the table there are fewer than 200,000 clones, approximately 62% of which are singletons. The specimen was memory CD4+ T cells sorted from blood. Subset given: CD45RA-negative fraction. All receptors derive from a man in his thirties or forties in good health.

The V call is TRBV18, the J call TRBJ2-7; D possibly corresponds to TRBD1 (5 bases). V gave up 2 bases and J gave up 4 bases, with 9 bases separating them. This CDR3 is built from 13 residues. CDR1 and CDR2 from the germline V gene are KGHSH and LQKENI. The CDR3 spells CASSPFSGYEQYF. As DNA, the CDR3 is TGTGCCAGCTCACCATTCTCAGGGTACGAGCAGTACTTC.

This clone occurred a few times. J is TRBJ2-2 and V is TRBV9, with TRBD2 matching 9 bases. CDR3 length: 15 amino acids. The germline CDR1 and CDR2 sequences are SGDLS and YYNGEE. V lost 1 base to trimming and J lost 4 bases; unmatched junction nucleotides: 2. This chain's CDR3 is CASSVSGRTTGELFF. CDR3 in DNA: TGTGCCAGCAGCGTAAGCGGGAGGACCACCGGGGAGCTGTTTTTT.

V gene TRBV27 combines with J gene TRBJ2-6; D perhaps matches TRBD2 (6 bases). Looked up from germline, CDR1 is MNHEY and CDR2 is SMNVEV (reference sequence). This CDR3 region has 17 residues. V was cut by 3 bases and J by 4 bases, with 16 bases left in between. The CDR3 is CASSLFAEGAGANVLTF. For the CDR3, the DNA is TGTGCCAGCAGTTTGTTCGCGGAGGGCGCCGGGGCCAACGTCCTGACTTTC.

This rearrangement joins TRBV7-3 to TRBJ2-3, with a weak D call TRBD2 (6 bases). CDR1 is SGHTA, CDR2 FQGTGA, per germline. V lost 1 base and J 2 bases, leaving 13 bases between the germline ends. The CDR3 length is 16 residues. CDR3 amino acids: CASSLSPGTDTDTQYF. DNA of the CDR3: TGTGCCAGCAGCTTAAGTCCCGGGACTGACACAGATACGCAGTATTTT.

The CDR3 DNA follows: TGTGCCAGCTCCCCGCGGGGGGACGGGGAGCTGTTTTTT. Translating gives CASSPRGDGELFF. The chain combines TRBV6-1 with TRBJ2-2, with 8 positions matching TRBD2. This CDR3 contains 13 residues. The germline V gene encodes CDR1 MNHNS and CDR2 SASEGT. Trimming took 8 bases from V and 7 from J; bases not matched to a gene: 6.

This chain joins TRBV18 and TRBJ2-2, with TRBD1 matching over 7 bases. Losses at the gene ends were 3 bases for V and 3 bases for J; bases not matched to a gene: 1. CDR3 size: 14 residues. Germline CDR1 and CDR2: KGHSH and LQKENI. The CDR3 protein is CASSPGQHTGELFF. The CDR3 region has the DNA TGTGCCAGCTCACCGGGACAGCACACCGGGGAGCTGTTTTTT. The variable domain in full, completed from reference TRBV18 and TRBJ2-2, reads NAGVMQNPRHLVRRRGQEARLRCSPMKGHSHVYWYRQLPEEGLKFMVYLQKENIIDESGMPKERFSAEFPKEGPSILRIQQVVRGDSAAYFCASSPGQHTGELFFGEGSRLTVL.

The V and J genes are TRBV7-2 and TRBJ1-1, with 9 bases that match TRBD1. The CDR3 covers 14 residues. V was pared by 7 bases and J by 1 base, with 4 bases of the junction left unmatched. Germline values: CDR1 SGHTA, CDR2 FQGNSA. The CDR3 bases are TGTGCCAGCAACGGACAGGGGACGAACACTGAAGCTTTCTTT. This encodes CASNGQGTNTEAFF.

The chain combines TRBV5-1 with TRBJ2-5; TRBD2 matches at 7 bases. CDR3 length: 15 residues. The trim removed 5 bases at V and 5 bases at J, leaving 12 bases unmatched. Germline loops: CDR1 SGHRS, CDR2 YFSETQ. The CDR3 DNA reads TGCGCCAGCAGTCCCCGAGTGGGAGGGGAGGAGACCCAGTACTTC. Its translation is CASSPRVGGEETQYF.

V is TRBV5-1 and J is TRBJ2-5; TRBD1 is a possible D gene (6 bases). The CDR3 is 13 residues long. Trimming removed 1 base at V and 4 bases at J, with 8 bases between. CDR1 is SGHRS and CDR2 is YFSETQ in the germline V gene. CDR3 region: CASSLIGGETQYF. As DNA, the CDR3 is TGCGCCAGCAGCTTGATAGGGGGAGAGACCCAGTACTTC.

The chain joins TRBV29-1 to TRBJ2-3; 12 positions match TRBD1. Germline V CDR1 and CDR2: SQVTM, ANQGSEA. The CDR3 contains 14 residues. The V gene end was trimmed by 6 bases and the J gene end by 4 bases; junction bases not matched to a gene: 5. CDR3: CSVTGQGASDTQYF. The CDR3 DNA is TGCAGCGTAACGGGACAGGGGGCGTCAGATACGCAGTATTTT.

The chain uses TRBV27 and TRBJ2-7; tentative D call: TRBD1 (6 bases). The length of the CDR3 is 13 residues. V lost 6 bases and J 6 bases, leaving 15 bases between the germline ends. CDR1 and CDR2 from the germline V gene are MNHEY and SMNVEV (reference sequence). This chain's CDR3 is CASRDQGLSEQYF. DNA for the CDR3: TGTGCCAGCAGGGATCAGGGGTTGAGCGAGCAGTACTTC.

The sample holds a few counts of this clone. The chain couples TRBV4-1 to TRBJ2-1; 7 bases fit TRBD2. V gave up 8 bases and J gave up 4 bases; unmatched junction bases: 5. The CDR3 has 13 amino acids. Germline-derived CDR1 and CDR2 are MGHRA and YSYEKL. DNA for the CDR3: TGCGCCAGCCGGCGGGAGTCTTACAATGAGCAGTTCTTC. Residues: CASRRESYNEQFF.

In this sample, this clone turned up once. The V call is TRBV25-1, the J call TRBJ1-2; D not certain. This CDR3 is 11 amino acids long. The V and J ends lost 6 bases and 4 bases respectively, with 6 bases between them. Germline CDR1 reads MGHDK; CDR2 reads SYGVNS. The CDR3: CASRAVYGYTF. The CDR3 DNA is TGTGCCAGCAGGGCCGTCTATGGCTACACCTTC.

This clone was seen only once. V gene TRBV19 combines with J gene TRBJ2-1; TRBD2 is a possible D gene (6 bases). This CDR3 is built from 13 residues. Trimming cost V 7 bases and J 10 bases, with 17 bases left between them. Germline loops: CDR1 LNHDA, CDR2 SQIVND (reference sequence). The CDR3 bases are TGTGCCAGTACCCCCTCGGGAGCCGAGGAGCAGTTCTTC. It translates to CASTPSGAEEQFF.

The rearrangement uses TRBV29-1 and TRBJ2-3, with D possibly TRBD2 on 5 matching bases. This CDR3 is 14 amino acids long. Germline CDR1 and CDR2: SQVTM and ANQGSEA. With 3 bases removed from V and 1 base from J, the gap between germline ends came to 11 bases. CDR3 nucleotides: TGCAGCGTTGACCGACTACTTCGCACAGATACGCAGTATTTT. Encoded protein: CSVDRLLRTDTQYF.